This T cell receptor beta chain was observed in a study of a mutant IDH1 vaccine in newly diagnosed glioma. Study details: Patients were given eight vaccinations, scheduled in weeks 1, 3, 5, 7, 11, 15, 19 and 23. Treated patients comprised around 60% males and roughly 40% females, mean age roughly 43 years. Therapy received beforehand was radiotherapy, temozolomide, or both, with most patients given both.

As to this clone: Its specificity is unknown.

Generated by immunoSEQ multiplex PCR, the TCRdb table keeps only in-frame clones and is missing some. This sample yields more than 20,000 clones, of which roughly 85% are seen a single time; approximately 8% belongs to the top ten. Trimming took 0 bases from V and 8 from J, leaving 14 bases between them. This CDR3 comprises 15 residues. Germline V gene data show CDR1 as SGHAT and CDR2 as FQNNGV. Time point given: week 11, during vaccination. Each dose delivered 300 ug of mutant IDH1 20-mer peptide subcutaneously with imiquimod. The TCR sequence derives from a man in his forties with glioma. The chain employs TRBV11-2 and TRBJ2-1, with D uncertain. The sequences come from PBMCs, collected from a glioma patient whose treatment included an IDH1 peptide vaccine. CDR3: CASSLDLTQRYEQFF. The CDR3 coding sequence is TGTGCCAGCAGCTTAGATCTGACACAGAGGTATGAGCAGTTCTTC.